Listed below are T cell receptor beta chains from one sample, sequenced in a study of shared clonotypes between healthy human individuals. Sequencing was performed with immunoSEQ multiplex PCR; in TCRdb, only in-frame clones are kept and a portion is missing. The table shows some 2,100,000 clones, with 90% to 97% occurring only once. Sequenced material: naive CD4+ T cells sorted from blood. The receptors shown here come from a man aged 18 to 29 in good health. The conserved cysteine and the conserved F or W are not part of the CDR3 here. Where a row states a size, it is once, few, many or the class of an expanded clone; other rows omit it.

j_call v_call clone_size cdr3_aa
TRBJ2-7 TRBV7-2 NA ASSTGLAGLYEQY
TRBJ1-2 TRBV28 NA ASSYRGIYGYT
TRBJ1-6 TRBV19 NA ASSRDRASSYNSPLH
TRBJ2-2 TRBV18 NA ASSPQGYANTGELF
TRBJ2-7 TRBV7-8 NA ASSFSTEPYEQY
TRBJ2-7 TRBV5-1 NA ASSLDVSYEQY
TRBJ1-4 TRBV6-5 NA ASSRAAGGREKLF
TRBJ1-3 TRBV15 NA ATSRDQGNGNTIY
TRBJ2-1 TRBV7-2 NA ASSLATGNYNEQF
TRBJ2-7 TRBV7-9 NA ASSLRTGEVNSYEQY
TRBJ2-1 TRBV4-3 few ASRIGESDYNEQF
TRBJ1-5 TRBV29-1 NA SVGTGPNQPQH
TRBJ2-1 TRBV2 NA ASRSGFNEQF
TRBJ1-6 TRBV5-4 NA ASSLDSSNNSPLH
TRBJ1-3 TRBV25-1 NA ASSEVGSGNTIY
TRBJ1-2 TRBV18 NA ASSPQGQGSDYGYT
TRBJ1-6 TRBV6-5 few ASSYSRSFNSPLH
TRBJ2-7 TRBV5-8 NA ASSSHTLSGYEQY
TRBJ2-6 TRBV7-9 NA ALAGRASGANVLT
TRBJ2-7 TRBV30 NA AWSKGNYEQY
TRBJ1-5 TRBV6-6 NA ASSRENQPQH
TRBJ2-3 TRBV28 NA AKWAGTQTDTQY
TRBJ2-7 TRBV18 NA ASSPGVAEQY
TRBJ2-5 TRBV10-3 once AISGGNNQETQY
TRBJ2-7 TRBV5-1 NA ASSLYGLSYEQY
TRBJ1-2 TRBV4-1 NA ASSQDANRGGYT
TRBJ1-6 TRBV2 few ASSRTRGSTSASYNSPLH
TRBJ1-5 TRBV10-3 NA AISDLASNQPQH
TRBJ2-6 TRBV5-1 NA ASSFRDRESVGANVLT
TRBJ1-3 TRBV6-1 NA ATSLRNTIY
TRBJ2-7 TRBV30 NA AWSVGTSGTYEQY
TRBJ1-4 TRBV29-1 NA SGASGSRGLF
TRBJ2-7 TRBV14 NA ASCKTGASTYEQY
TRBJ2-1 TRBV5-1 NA ASSLGPGQSSYNEQF
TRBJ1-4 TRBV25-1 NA ASRDRGPTNEKLF
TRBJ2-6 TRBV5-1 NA ASSFGNSRESGANVLT
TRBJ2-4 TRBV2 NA ASTGGGTKNIQY
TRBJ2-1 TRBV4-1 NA ASSQDEAAGGSYNEQF
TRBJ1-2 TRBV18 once ASSPRSRNNYGYT
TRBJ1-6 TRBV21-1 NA ASNPPGGLSPLH
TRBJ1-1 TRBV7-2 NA ASSSSEGPTEAF
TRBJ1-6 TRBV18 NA ASSSRMEENSPLH
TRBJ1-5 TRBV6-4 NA ASSDSKDRVSNQPQH
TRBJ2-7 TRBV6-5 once ASSYSSGGVSYEQY
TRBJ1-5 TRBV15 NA ATSRGRGINQPQH
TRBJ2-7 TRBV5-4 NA ASSTGQSTYEQY